This T cell receptor beta chain was sequenced in a study of cytomegalovirus exposure and HLA in healthy donors. Primers included in the PCR were 60 Vbeta and 13 Jbeta primers. Using immunoSEQ multiplex PCR, the repertoire was profiled, and TCRdb retains in-frame clones only, with some absent. The repertoire holds 140,000 or so clones, with over 75% as singletons. V gave up 6 bases and J gave up 0 bases; unmatched junction bases: 9. The CDR3 extends over 17 amino acids. Germline loops: CDR1 SGHNT, CDR2 YENEEA. V is TRBV11-3 and J is TRBJ2-4; 9 bases line up with TRBD2. The clonotype was recovered from a woman in her 40s in good health and CMV-seronegative. The source material was PBMCs. The CDR3 protein is CASSLRVAGVAKNIQYF. CDR3 nucleotides: TGTGCCAGCAGTCTTAGGGTAGCGGGGGTAGCCAAAAACATTCAGTACTTC.